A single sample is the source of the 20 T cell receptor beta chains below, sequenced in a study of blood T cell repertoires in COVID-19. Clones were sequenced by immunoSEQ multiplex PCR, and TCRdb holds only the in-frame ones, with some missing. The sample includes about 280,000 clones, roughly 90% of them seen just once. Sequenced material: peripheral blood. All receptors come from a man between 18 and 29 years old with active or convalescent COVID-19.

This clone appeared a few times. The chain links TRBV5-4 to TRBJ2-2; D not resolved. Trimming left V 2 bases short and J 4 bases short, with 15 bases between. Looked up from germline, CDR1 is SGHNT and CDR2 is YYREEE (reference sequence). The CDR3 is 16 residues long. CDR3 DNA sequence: TGTGCCAGCAGCTTTTCGATACAGTCAGTCACCGGGGAGCTGTTTTTT. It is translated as CASSFSIQSVTGELFF.

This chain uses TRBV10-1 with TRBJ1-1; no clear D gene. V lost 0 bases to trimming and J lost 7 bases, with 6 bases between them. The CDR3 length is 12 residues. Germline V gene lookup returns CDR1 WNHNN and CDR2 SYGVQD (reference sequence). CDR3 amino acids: CASSESSGEAFF. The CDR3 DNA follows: TGCGCCAGCAGTGAGTCCTCAGGTGAAGCTTTCTTT.

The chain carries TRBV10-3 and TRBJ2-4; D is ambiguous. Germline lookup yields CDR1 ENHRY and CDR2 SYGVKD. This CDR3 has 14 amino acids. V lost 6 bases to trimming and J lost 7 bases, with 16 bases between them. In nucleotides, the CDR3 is TGTGCCATCAGCCCAGAGGTTAGACGGAACATTCAGTACTTC. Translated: CAISPEVRRNIQYF.

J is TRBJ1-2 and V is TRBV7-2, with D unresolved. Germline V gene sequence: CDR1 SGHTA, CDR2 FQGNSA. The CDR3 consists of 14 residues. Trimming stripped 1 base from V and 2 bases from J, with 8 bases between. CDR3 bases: TGTGCCAGCAGCTTAGGGCAGGCGAACTATGGCTACACCTTC. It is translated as CASSLGQANYGYTF.

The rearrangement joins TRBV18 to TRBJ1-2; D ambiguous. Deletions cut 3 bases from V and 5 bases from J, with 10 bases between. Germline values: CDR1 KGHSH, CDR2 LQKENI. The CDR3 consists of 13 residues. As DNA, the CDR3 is TGTGCCAGCTCACCTTACCAGGATTATGGCTACACCTTC. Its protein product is CASSPYQDYGYTF.

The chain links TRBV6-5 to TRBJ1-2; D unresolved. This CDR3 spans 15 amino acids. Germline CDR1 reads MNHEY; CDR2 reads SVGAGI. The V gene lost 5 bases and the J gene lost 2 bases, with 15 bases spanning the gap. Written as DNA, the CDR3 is TGTGCCAGCAGTAAGAGTCCCGCAAACAACTATGGCTACACCTTC. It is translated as CASSKSPANNYGYTF.

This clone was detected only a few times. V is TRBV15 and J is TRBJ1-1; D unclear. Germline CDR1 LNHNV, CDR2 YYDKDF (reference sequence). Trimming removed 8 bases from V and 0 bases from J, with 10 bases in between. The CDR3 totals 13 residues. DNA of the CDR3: TGTGCCACCCGAGACACCCTGAACACTGAAGCTTTCTTT. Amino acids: CATRDTLNTEAFF. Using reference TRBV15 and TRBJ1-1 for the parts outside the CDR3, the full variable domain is DAMVIQNPRYQVTQFGKPVTLSCSQTLNHNVMYWYQQKSSQAPKLLFHYYDKDFNNEADTPDNFQSRRPNTSFCFLDIRSPGLGDTAMYLCATRDTLNTEAFFGQGTRLTVV.

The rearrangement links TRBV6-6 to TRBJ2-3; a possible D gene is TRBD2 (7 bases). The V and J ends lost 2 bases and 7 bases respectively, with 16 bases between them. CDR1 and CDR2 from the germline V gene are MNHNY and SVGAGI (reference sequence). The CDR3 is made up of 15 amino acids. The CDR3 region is CASSYGWGGKNTQYF. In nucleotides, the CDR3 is TGTGCCAGCAGTTACGGCTGGGGGGGCAAAAATACGCAGTATTTT.

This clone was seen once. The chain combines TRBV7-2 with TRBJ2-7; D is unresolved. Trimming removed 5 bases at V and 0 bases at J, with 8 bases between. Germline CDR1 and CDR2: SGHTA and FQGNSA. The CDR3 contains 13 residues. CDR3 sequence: CASSPYSSYEQYF. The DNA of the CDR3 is TGTGCCAGCAGCCCCTATAGCTCCTACGAGCAGTACTTC.

CDR3 nucleotide sequence: TGTGCCAGCAGCTTAGGGACCGGGACAGGGACCTACGAGCAGTACTTC. Translated: CASSLGTGTGTYEQYF. The genes are TRBV7-6 and TRBJ2-7, with 9 bases lining up with TRBD1. This CDR3 has 16 amino acids. The J segment lost 2 bases and the V segment lost 1 base, leaving 6 bases of the junction unmatched. Germline V gene sequence: CDR1 SGHVS, CDR2 FNYEAQ.

The CDR3, as DNA: TGTGCCACCAGTGACCCCGGGACAGGGGGCTTGGGTGAGCAGTTCTTC. As protein: CATSDPGTGGLGEQFF. The genes are TRBV24-1 and TRBJ2-1; 12 bases line up with TRBD1. This CDR3 spans 16 amino acids. Trimming cost V 4 bases and J 9 bases; bases outside gene matches: 9. Germline V lookup: CDR1 KGHDR, CDR2 SFDVKD.

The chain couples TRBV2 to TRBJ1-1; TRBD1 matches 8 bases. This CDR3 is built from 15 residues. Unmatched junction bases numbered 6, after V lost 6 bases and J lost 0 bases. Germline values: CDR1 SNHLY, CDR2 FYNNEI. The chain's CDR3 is CASSGQGSMNTEAFF. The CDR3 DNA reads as TGTGCCAGCAGCGGACAGGGCTCAATGAACACTGAAGCTTTCTTT.

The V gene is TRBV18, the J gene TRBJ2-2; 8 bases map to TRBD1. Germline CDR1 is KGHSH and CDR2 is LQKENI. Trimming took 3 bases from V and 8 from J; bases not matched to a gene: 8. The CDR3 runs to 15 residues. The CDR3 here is CASSPDRARQGELFF. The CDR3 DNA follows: TGTGCCAGCTCACCGGACAGGGCAAGGCAGGGGGAGCTGTTTTTT. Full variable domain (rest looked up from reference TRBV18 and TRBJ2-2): NAGVMQNPRHLVRRRGQEARLRCSPMKGHSHVYWYRQLPEEGLKFMVYLQKENIIDESGMPKERFSAEFPKEGPSILRIQQVVRGDSAAYFCASSPDRARQGELFFGEGSRLTVL.

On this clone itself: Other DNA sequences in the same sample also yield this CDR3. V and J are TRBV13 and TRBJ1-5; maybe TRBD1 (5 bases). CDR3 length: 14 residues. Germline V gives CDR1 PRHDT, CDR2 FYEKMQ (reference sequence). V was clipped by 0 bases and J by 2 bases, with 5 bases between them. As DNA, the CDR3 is TGTGCCAGCAGCTTAGGACAGGGCAATCAGCCCCAGCATTTT. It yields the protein CASSLGQGNQPQHF.

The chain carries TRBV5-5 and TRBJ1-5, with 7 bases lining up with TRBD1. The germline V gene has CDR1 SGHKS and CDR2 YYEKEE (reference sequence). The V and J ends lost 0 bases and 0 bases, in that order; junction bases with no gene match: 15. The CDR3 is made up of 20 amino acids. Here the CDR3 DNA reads TGTGCCAGCAGCTTGGGTTCGGGTCAGGGGGGAGAAAATAGCAATCAGCCCCAGCATTTT. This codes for CASSLGSGQGGENSNQPQHF.

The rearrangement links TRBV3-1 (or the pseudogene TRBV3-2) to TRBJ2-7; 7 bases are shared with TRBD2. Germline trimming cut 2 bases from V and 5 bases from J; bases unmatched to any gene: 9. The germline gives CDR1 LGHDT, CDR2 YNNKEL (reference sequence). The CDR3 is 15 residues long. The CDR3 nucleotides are TGTGCCAGCAGCCAATGGGAGGGGCGGGGGAACGAGCAGTACTTC. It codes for CASSQWEGRGNEQYF.

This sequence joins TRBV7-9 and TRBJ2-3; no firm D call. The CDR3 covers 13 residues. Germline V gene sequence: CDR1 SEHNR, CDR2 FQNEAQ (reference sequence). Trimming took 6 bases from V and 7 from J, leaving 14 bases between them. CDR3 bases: TGTGCCAGCAGGCCCCGACTTACATATACGCAGTATTTT. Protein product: CASRPRLTYTQYF.

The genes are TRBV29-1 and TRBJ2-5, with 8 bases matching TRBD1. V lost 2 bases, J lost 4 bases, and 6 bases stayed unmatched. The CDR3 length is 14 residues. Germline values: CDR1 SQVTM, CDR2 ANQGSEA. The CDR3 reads CSVETGGRGETQYF. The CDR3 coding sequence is TGCAGCGTTGAAACAGGGGGACGAGGAGAGACCCAGTACTTC. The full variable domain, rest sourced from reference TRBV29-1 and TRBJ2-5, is SAVISQKPSRDICQRGTSLTIQCQVDSQVTMMFWYRQQPGQSLTLIATANQGSEATYESGFVIDKFPISRPNLTFSTLTVSNMSPEDSSIYLCSVETGGRGETQYFGPGTRLLVL.

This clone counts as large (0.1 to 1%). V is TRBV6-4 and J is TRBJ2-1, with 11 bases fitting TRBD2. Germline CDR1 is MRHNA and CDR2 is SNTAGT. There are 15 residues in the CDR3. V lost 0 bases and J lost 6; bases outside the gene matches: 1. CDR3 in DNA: TGTGCCAGCAGTGACTCTAGCGGGGGGGCCAATGAGCAGTTCTTC. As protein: CASSDSSGGANEQFF.

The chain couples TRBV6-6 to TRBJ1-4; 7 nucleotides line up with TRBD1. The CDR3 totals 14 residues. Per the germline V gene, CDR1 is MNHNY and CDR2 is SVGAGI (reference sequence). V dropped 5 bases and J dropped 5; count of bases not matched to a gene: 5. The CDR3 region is CASSQNRGNEKLFF. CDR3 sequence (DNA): TGTGCCAGCAGTCAGAACAGGGGAAATGAAAAACTGTTTTTT.